The 17 T cell receptor beta chains in this list originate from one sample, sequenced in a study of blood T cell repertoires in COVID-19. The assay was immunoSEQ multiplex PCR, and TCRdb's table has in-frame clones only and misses some. There are 160,000 or so clones in the sample; about 88% occur only once, and 0.95% to 1.5% lies in the top ten. The material sequenced was PBMCs or T cells enriched from blood (not recorded which). These receptors came from a human donor with acute COVID-19. The donor label of this sample is uncertain.

The rearrangement uses TRBV6-5 and TRBJ2-5; 7 positions match TRBD1. Looked up from germline, CDR1 is MNHEY and CDR2 is SVGAGI. Trimming removed 4 bases from V and 4 bases from J; junction bases left unmatched: 9. This CDR3 is built from 15 residues. The CDR3 DNA is TGTGCCAGCAGTTCCCAGACAGGGATTTTAGAGACCCAGTACTTC. It is translated as CASSSQTGILETQYF.

This chain uses TRBV9 with TRBJ2-2; 8 bases agree with TRBD2. Germline values: CDR1 SGDLS, CDR2 YYNGEE. This CDR3 has 15 residues. V lost 4 bases and J lost 9; bases outside the gene matches: 11. The CDR3 nucleotides are TGTGCCAGCAGCCAAGGTGGGACTAGAACTCGGGAGCTGTTTTTT. Encoded protein: CASSQGGTRTRELFF.

The CDR3 reads CASSPWTSGVPGSETQYF. The DNA of the CDR3 is TGTGCCAGCAGCCCCTGGACTAGCGGGGTTCCAGGTTCAGAGACCCAGTACTTC. The gene calls are TRBV13 and TRBJ2-5; 12 bases fit TRBD2. From germline, CDR1 is PRHDT and CDR2 FYEKMQ (reference sequence). J gave up 4 bases and V 5 bases, and 14 bases lay outside the gene matches. CDR3 length: 18 residues.

This clone was detected only a few times. The chain couples TRBV9 to TRBJ2-2, with 7 bases that match TRBD1. The CDR3 runs to 15 residues. With 3 bases clipped from V and 4 bases from J, the junction kept 6 bases outside the gene matches. Germline-derived CDR1 and CDR2 are SGDLS and YYNGEE. CDR3 amino acids: CASSGQGLGTGELFF. CDR3 bases: TGTGCCAGCAGCGGACAGGGTCTAGGCACCGGGGAGCTGTTTTTT. Full variable domain (rest looked up from reference TRBV9 and TRBJ2-2): DSGVTQTPKHLITATGQRVTLRCSPRSGDLSVYWYQQSLDQGLQFLIQYYNGEERAKGNILERFSAQQFPDLHSELNLSSLELGDSALYFCASSGQGLGTGELFFGEGSRLTVL.

The chain has TRBV19 and TRBJ1-3, with D possibly being TRBD1 (5 bases). V was trimmed by 0 bases and J by 0 bases, leaving 18 bases between them. Looked up from germline, CDR1 is LNHDA and CDR2 is SQIVND (reference sequence). The CDR3 totals 19 residues. CDR3 sequence (DNA): TGTGCCAGTAGTATAGACGGCCCGGACACTTCTCTCTCTGGAAACACCATATATTTT. Encoded protein: CASSIDGPDTSLSGNTIYF.

The count of this clone is one. The CDR3 bases are TGTGCCAGCAGCCTACCCGACAGGGAAAACTCCTACGAGCAGTACTTC. Translating gives CASSLPDRENSYEQYF. The rearrangement joins TRBV5-5 to TRBJ2-7; TRBD1 matches 7 bases. The CDR3 runs to 16 residues. Trimming at V came to 4 bases and at J to 0 bases, leaving 10 bases not matched to a gene. CDR1 is SGHKS, CDR2 YYEKEE, per germline (reference sequence).

The V gene is TRBV9, the J gene TRBJ1-6, with D possibly TRBD1 on 5 matching bases. The V end lost 3 bases, the J end lost 10 bases, and 11 bases lay between the germline ends. Germline-derived CDR1 and CDR2 are SGDLS and YYNGEE. CDR3 length: 13 residues. The CDR3 loop reads CASSGDRSSPLHF. The CDR3 DNA reads TGTGCCAGCAGCGGCGACAGATCCTCACCCCTCCACTTT.

V is TRBV5-6 and J is TRBJ2-1; 7 positions match TRBD2. The CDR3 is 16 amino acids. The V and J ends lost 0 bases and 0 bases, in that order; junction bases with no gene match: 3. Germline CDR1 and CDR2: SGHDT and YYEEEE. The CDR3 here is CASSLVTGGSYNEQFF. DNA for the CDR3: TGTGCCAGCAGCTTGGTTACGGGAGGCTCCTACAATGAGCAGTTCTTC. The full variable domain, rest sourced from reference TRBV5-6 and TRBJ2-1, is DAGVTQSPTHLIKTRGQQVTLRCSPKSGHDTVSWYQQALGQGPQFIFQYYEEEERQRGNFPDRFSGHQFPNYSSELNVNALLLGDSALYLCASSLVTGGSYNEQFFGPGTRLTVL.

V usage is TRBV15 and J usage is TRBJ1-2, with TRBD1 matching 8 bases. The V segment lost 0 bases and the J segment 4 bases; nucleotides outside the gene matches: 4. There are 15 residues in the CDR3. The germline gives CDR1 LNHNV, CDR2 YYDKDF (reference sequence). CDR3 residues: CATSREGQGIYGYTF. CDR3 coding DNA: TGTGCCACCAGCAGAGAAGGACAGGGAATCTATGGCTACACCTTC.

The genes are TRBV18 and TRBJ2-5; 8 bases map to TRBD2. V shed 3 bases, J shed 4 bases, and the junction held 4 bases outside the gene matches. Germline V CDR1 and CDR2: KGHSH, LQKENI. The CDR3 contains 14 residues. The CDR3 region has the DNA TGTGCCAGCTCACCCGGCGGGGGGCGAGAGACCCAGTACTTC. This translates into CASSPGGGRETQYF.

This clone was observed a single time. V usage is TRBV9 and J usage is TRBJ1-4; no firm D call. The V and J ends lost 0 bases and 5 bases respectively, with 8 bases between them. Germline CDR1 and CDR2: SGDLS and YYNGEE. This CDR3 comprises 14 residues. The CDR3: CASSVDSINEKLFF. In DNA, the CDR3 is TGTGCCAGCAGCGTAGACAGTATAAATGAAAAACTGTTTTTT.

The chain uses TRBV6-5 and TRBJ1-2; no definite D call. V shed 7 bases and J shed 0 bases, with 12 bases lying between them. CDR3 length: 14 residues. The germline CDR1 and CDR2 sequences are MNHEY and SVGAGI. CDR3: CASTPTDTNYGYTF. In DNA form, the CDR3 reads TGTGCCAGCACACCCACAGATACTAACTATGGCTACACCTTC.

The rearrangement joins TRBV5-1 to TRBJ2-7, with TRBD1 matching 8 bases. The V gene end was trimmed by 8 bases and the J gene end by 3 bases; junction bases not matched to a gene: 4. The CDR3 covers 12 residues. Germline assignment: CDR1 SGHRS and CDR2 YFSETQ. This CDR3 reads CASTGQGYEQYF. Here the CDR3 DNA reads TGCGCCAGTACCGGACAGGGCTACGAGCAGTACTTC.

As for this clone: The junction differs from germline at one of its ends, possibly a read error. This sequence joins TRBV11-2 and TRBJ1-4; 7 bases are a match to TRBD1. Germline CDR1 is SGHAT and CDR2 is FQNNGV. The CDR3 is 14 residues long. The CDR3 DNA sequence: TGTGCCAGCAGCCTAGACAGGGTTGGGGAAAAACTGTTTTTT. Translating it yields CASSLDRVGEKLFF.

The chain joins TRBV7-2 to TRBJ1-6, with a weak D call TRBD1 (5 bases). Germline V gene sequence: CDR1 SGHTA, CDR2 FQGNSA. The CDR3 runs to 14 residues. Trimming stripped 5 bases from V and 4 bases from J, with 9 bases between. The CDR3 is CASSQRQYNSPLHF. The CDR3 DNA is TGTGCCAGCAGCCAGAGACAGTATAATTCACCCCTCCACTTT.

V and J are TRBV2 and TRBJ2-7; maybe TRBD2 (5 bases). The CDR3 is 15 amino acids. Trimming took 2 bases from V and 1 from J, leaving 12 bases between them. Germline assignment: CDR1 SNHLY and CDR2 FYNNEI. The CDR3 reads CASSERRTPSYEQYF. DNA of the CDR3: TGTGCCAGCAGTGAACGTAGGACTCCATCCTACGAGCAGTACTTC.

This clone was observed once. The CDR3 here is CASSVGGNTIYF. In nucleotides, the CDR3 is TGTGCCAGCAGTGTCGGGGGAAACACCATATATTTT. The V gene is TRBV25-1, the J gene TRBJ1-3; D gene ambiguous. V lost 4 bases, J lost 4 bases, and 5 bases lay in between. Germline V CDR1 and CDR2: MGHDK, SYGVNS. The CDR3 spans 12 residues.